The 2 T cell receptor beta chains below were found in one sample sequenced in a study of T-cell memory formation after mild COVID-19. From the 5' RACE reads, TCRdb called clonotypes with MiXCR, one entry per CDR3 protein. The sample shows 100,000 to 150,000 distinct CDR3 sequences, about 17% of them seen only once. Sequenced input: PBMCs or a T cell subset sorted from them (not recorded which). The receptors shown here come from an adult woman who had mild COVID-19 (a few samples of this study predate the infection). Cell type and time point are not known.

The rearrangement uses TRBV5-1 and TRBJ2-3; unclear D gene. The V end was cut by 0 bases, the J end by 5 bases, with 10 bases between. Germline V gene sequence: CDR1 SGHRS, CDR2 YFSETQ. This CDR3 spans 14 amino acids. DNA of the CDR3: TGCGCCAGCAGCTTGGCCCCGGCTGAAGATACGCAGTATTTT. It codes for CASSLAPAEDTQYF.

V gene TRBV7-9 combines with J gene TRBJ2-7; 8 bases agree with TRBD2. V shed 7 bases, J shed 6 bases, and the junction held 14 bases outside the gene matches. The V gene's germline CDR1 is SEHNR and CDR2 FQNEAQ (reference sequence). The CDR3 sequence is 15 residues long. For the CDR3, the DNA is TGTGCCAGCATCGGCCGGGTAGCGGGAACCCTCGAGCAGTACTTC. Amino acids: CASIGRVAGTLEQYF.